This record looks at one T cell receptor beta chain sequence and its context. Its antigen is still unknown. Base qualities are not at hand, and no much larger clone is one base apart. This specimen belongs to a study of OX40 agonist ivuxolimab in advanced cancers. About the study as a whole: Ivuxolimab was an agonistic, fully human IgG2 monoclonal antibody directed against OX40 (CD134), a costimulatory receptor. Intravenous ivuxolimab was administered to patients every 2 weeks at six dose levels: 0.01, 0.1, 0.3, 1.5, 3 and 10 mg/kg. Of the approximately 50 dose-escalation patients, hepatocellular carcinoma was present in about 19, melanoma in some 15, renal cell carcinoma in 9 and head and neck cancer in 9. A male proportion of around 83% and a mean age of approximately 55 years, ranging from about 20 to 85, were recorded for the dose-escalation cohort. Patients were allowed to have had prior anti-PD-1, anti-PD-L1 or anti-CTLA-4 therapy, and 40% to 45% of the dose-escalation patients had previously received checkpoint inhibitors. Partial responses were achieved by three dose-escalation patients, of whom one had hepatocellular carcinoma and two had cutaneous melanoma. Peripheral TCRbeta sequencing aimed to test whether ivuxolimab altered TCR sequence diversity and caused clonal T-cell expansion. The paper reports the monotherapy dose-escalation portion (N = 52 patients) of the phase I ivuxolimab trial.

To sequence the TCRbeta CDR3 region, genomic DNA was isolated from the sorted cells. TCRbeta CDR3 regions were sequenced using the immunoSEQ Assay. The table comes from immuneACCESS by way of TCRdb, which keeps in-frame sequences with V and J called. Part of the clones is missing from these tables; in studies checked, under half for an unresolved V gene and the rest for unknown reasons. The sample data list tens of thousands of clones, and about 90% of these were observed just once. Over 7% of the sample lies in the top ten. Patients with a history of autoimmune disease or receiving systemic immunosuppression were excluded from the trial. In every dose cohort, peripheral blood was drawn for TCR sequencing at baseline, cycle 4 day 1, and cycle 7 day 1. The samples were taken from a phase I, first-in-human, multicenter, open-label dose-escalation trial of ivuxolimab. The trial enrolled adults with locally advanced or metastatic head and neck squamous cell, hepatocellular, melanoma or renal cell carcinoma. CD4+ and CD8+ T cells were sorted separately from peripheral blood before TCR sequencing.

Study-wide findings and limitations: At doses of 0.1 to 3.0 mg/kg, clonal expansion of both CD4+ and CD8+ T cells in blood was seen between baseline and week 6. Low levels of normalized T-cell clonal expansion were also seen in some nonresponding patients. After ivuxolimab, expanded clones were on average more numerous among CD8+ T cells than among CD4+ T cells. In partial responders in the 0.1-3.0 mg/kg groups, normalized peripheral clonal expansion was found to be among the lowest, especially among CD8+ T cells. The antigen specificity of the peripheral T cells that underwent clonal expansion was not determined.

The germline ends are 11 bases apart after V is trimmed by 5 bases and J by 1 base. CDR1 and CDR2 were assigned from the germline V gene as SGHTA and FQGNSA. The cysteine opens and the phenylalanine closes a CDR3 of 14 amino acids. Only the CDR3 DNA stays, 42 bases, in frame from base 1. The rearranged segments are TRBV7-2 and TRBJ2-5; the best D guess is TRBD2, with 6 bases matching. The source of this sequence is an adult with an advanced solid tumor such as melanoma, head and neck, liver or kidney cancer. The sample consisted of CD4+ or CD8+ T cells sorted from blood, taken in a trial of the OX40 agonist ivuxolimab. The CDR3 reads CASSPPGLQETQYF. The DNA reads TGTGCCAGCAGCCCGCCGGGACTCCAAGAGACCCAGTACTTC.